This T cell receptor beta chain appears in the sequencing data of a study of blood T cell repertoires in COVID-19. Study-level background: The samples span acute and convalescent COVID-19 from the United States, Italy and Spain. From T cells, B-cell-depleted T cells, or PBMCs came the material, which was cDNA or gDNA.

Original processing notes: Estimation of nucleated cell counts relied on the amplification of reference gene primers. This table comes from immunoSEQ multiplex PCR, and its TCRdb copy is limited to in-frame clones, with some not included. The V and J calls and clone size were taken over from that table, and D and trimming were inferred from the DNA. The sample contains a few hundred thousand clones, 87% of which appear only once. J lost 4 bases, V lost 6 bases, and 6 bases had no gene match. The CDR3 length is 14 residues. From germline, CDR1 is LNHDA and CDR2 SQIVND (reference sequence). Material for sequencing was peripheral blood. The chain combines TRBV19 with TRBJ1-2, with 9 bases lining up with TRBD1. The source of this sequence is a woman in her forties or fifties who had recovered from COVID-19. The CDR3 protein is CASSGTGFTYGYTF. CDR3 sequence (DNA): TGTGCCAGTAGCGGGACAGGGTTCACCTATGGCTACACCTTC.